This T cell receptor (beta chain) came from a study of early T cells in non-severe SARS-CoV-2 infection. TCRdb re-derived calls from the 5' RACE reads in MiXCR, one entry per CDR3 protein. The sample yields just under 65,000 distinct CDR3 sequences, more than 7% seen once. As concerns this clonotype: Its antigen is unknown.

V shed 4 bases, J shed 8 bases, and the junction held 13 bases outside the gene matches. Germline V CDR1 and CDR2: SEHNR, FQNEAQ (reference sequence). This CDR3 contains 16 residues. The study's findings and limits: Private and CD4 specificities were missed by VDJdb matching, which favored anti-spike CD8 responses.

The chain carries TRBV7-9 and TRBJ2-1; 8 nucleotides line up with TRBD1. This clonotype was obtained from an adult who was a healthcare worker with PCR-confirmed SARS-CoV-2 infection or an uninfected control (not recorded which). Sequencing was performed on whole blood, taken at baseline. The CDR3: CASSSPPGGAFDEQFF. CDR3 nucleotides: TGTGCCAGCAGCTCACCCCCAGGGGGCGCTTTCGATGAGCAGTTCTTC.